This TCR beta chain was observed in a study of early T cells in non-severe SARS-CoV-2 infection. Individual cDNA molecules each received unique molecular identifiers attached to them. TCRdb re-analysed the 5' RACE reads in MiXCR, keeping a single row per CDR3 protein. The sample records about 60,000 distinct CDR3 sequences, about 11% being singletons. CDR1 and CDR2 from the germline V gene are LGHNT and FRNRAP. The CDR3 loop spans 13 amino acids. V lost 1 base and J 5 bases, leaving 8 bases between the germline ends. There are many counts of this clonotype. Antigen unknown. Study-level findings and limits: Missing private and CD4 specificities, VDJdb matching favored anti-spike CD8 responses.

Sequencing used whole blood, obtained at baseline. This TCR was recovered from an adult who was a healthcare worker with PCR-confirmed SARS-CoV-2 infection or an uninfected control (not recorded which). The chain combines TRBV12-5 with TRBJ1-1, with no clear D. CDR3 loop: CASGLEAPTEAFF. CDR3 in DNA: TGTGCTAGTGGTTTGGAAGCTCCTACTGAAGCTTTCTTT. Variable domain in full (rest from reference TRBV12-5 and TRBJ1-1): DARVTQTPRHKVTEMGQEVTMRCQPILGHNTVFWYRQTMMQGLELLAYFRNRAPLDDSGMPKDRFSAEMPDATLATLKIQPSEPRDSAVYFCASGLEAPTEAFFGQGTRLTVV.